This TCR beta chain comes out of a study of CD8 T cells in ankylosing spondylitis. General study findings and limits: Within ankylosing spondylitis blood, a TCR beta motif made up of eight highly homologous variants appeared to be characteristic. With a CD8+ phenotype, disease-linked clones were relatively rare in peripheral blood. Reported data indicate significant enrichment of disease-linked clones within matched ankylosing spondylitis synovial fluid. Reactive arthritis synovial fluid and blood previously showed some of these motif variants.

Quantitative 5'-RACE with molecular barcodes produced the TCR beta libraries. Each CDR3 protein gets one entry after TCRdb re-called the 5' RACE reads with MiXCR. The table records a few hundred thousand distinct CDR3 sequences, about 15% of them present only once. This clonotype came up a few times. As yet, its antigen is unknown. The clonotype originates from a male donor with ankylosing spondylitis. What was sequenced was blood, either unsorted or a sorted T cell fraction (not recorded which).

The CDR3 reads CASKEAERPDYGYTF. In DNA form, the CDR3 reads TGCGCCAGCAAAGAAGCAGAGCGGCCGGACTATGGCTACACCTTC. The chain couples TRBV5-1 to TRBJ1-2, with D unresolved. V was trimmed by 6 bases and J by 3 bases, leaving 18 bases between them. CDR1 is SGHRS and CDR2 is YFSETQ in the germline V gene. The CDR3 spans 15 residues.